The 7 T cell receptor beta chains reported below all come from one sample, sequenced in a study of shared clonotypes between healthy human individuals (dated by TCRdb to 2020 to 2022). The library was obtained by the immunoSEQ multiplex PCR assay. TCRdb took over this immuneACCESS table, retaining in-frame rearrangements with V and J assigned. Such tables are incomplete; in checked studies, under half of the missing clones stem from an unresolved V gene, and the remainder is unexplained. The table for this sample lists about 490,000 clones; over 65% of them were counted only once. The biggest ten clones account for roughly 13% of the sample. The specimen was PBMCs. Receptors were obtained from a woman in her forties in good health. Some clones in this sample may be carry-over from other donors' samples.

The gene calls are TRBV7-6 and TRBJ1-1, with D tentatively TRBD1 (6 bases). Trimming removed 5 bases from V and 8 bases from J, with 15 bases in between. The CDR3 has 13 residues. The V gene's germline CDR1 is SGHVS and CDR2 FNYEAQ. DNA of the CDR3: TGTGCCAGCAGCGAAGGGGGGGGTGTGGAAGCTTTCTTT. This gives the protein CASSEGGGVEAFF.

The chain has TRBV6-4 and TRBJ2-1, with 9 nucleotides matching TRBD2. The V and J ends lost 3 bases and 0 bases, in that order; junction bases with no gene match: 3. The CDR3 loop spans 16 amino acids. Germline values: CDR1 MRHNA, CDR2 SNTAGT. The CDR3 nucleotides read TGTGCCAGCAGTGAGAATAGCGGGAGCTCCTACAATGAGCAGTTCTTC. It encodes CASSENSGSSYNEQFF.

This clone was recorded a few times. Other nucleotide sequences from this sample produce the same CDR3. V and J are TRBV9 and TRBJ1-1; D is undetermined. Trimming shortened V by 4 bases and J by 3 bases, and 16 bases separated the two germline ends. There are 15 residues in the CDR3. Germline V gene lookup returns CDR1 SGDLS and CDR2 YYNGEE. CDR3: CASSPGGPWDTEAFF. CDR3 bases: TGTGCCAGCAGCCCTGGCGGCCCTTGGGACACTGAAGCTTTCTTT.

The chain is built from TRBV10-3 and TRBJ2-5, with a possible D match to TRBD1 (6 bases). The CDR3 runs to 10 residues. Per germline, CDR1 ENHRY and CDR2 SYGVKD. Trimming stripped 11 bases from V and 4 bases from J, with 8 bases between. DNA for the CDR3: TGTGCCCCACAGGGAGAGACCCAGTACTTC. Translation: CAPQGETQYF.

The chain recombines TRBV6-5 with TRBJ1-1; TRBD1 might be the D (5 bases). Germline V gene data show CDR1 as MNHEY and CDR2 as SVGAGI. The CDR3 length is 15 residues. Trimming removed 7 bases at V and 0 bases at J, with 15 bases between. The CDR3: CASTEWGEMNTEAFF. In DNA form, the CDR3 reads TGTGCCAGCACCGAATGGGGGGAAATGAACACTGAAGCTTTCTTT.

This clone was detected a few times. CDR3 bases: TGTGCCAGCAGCCCCGGGCCTGCGAATGAGCAGTTCTTC. This translates into CASSPGPANEQFF. This sequence joins TRBV7-2 and TRBJ2-1; D is undetermined. Trimming removed 5 bases at V and 7 bases at J, with 12 bases between. The length of the CDR3 is 13 residues. Germline V lookup: CDR1 SGHTA, CDR2 FQGNSA.

The rearrangement joins TRBV19 to TRBJ1-5; 8 positions agree with TRBD1. CDR1 is LNHDA, CDR2 SQIVND, per germline (reference sequence). Trimming removed 6 bases from V and 7 bases from J; junction bases left unmatched: 8. CDR3 size: 14 residues. Here the CDR3 DNA reads TGTGCCAGTAGCCTAGGACAGGGCAGGCAGCCCCAGCATTTT. Protein sequence: CASSLGQGRQPQHF.